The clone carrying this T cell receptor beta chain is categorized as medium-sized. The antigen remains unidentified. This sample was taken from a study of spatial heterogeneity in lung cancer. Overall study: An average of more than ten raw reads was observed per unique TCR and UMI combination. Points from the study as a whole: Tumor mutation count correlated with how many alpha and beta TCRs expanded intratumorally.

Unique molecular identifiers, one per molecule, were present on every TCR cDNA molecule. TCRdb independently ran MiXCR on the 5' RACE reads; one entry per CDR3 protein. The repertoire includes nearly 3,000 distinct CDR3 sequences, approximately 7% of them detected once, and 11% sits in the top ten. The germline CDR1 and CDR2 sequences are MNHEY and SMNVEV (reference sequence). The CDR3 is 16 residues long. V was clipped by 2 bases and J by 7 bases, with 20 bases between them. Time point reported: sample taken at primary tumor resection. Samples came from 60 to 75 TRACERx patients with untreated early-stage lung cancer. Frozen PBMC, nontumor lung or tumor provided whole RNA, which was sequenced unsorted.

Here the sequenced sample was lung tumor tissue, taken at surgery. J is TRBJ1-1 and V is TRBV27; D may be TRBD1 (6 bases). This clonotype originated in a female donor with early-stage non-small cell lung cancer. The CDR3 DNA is TGTGCCAGCAGTTTAACCCCAAGGGGGGGATCGGGTGAAGCTTTCTTT. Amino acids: CASSLTPRGGSGEAFF.